A single sample is the source of the 29 T cell receptor beta chains below, sequenced in a study of T cells in Graves' hyperthyroidism and ophthalmopathy. Regions amplified from RNA transcripts were the TCR beta CDR3 regions. The HTBI primer set was used in a first-round RT-PCR of the TCR CDR3. Using its own MiXCR run on the multiplex PCR reads, TCRdb lists one record per CDR3 protein. The table records fewer than 650,000 distinct CDR3 sequences, about 45% of them present only once. What was sequenced was peripheral blood or thyroid tissue (not recorded which). These receptors all stem from an adult woman with Graves' disease, either hyperthyroidism or ophthalmopathy (not recorded which).

The rearrangement uses TRBV7-9 and TRBJ2-4; TRBD2 matches 7 bases. V lost 8 bases and J lost 3; bases outside the gene matches: 1. Germline V lookup: CDR1 SEHNR, CDR2 FQNEAQ (reference sequence). The CDR3 has 12 residues. CDR3 loop: CASGTNKNIQYF. CDR3 bases: TGTGCCAGCGGGACTAACAAAAACATTCAGTACTTC.

This clonotype was detected many times. This chain joins TRBV29-1 and TRBJ1-2; D is undetermined. V lost 5 bases to trimming and J lost 5 bases, with 18 bases between them. The CDR3 loop spans 14 amino acids. Germline-derived CDR1 and CDR2 are SQVTM and ANQGSEA. The DNA for the CDR3 is TGCAGCGTTATCGTGAGTCCTTTGGTTTATGGCTACACCTTC. As protein: CSVIVSPLVYGYTF.

The chain is built from TRBV20-1 and TRBJ2-5, with D tentatively TRBD1 or TRBD2 (5 bases each). This CDR3 spans 14 amino acids. Trimming stripped 3 bases from V and 5 bases from J, with 16 bases between. Per germline, CDR1 DFQATT and CDR2 SNEGSKA (reference sequence). The CDR3 spells CSASHGTPRETQYF. In DNA form, the CDR3 reads TGCAGTGCTAGCCACGGGACCCCTCGGGAGACCCAGTACTTC.

The table lists this clonotype with many counts. The chain recombines TRBV20-1 with TRBJ1-5; D not certain. Trimming removed 1 base at V and 3 bases at J, with 13 bases between. This CDR3 is 15 amino acids long. CDR1 and CDR2 (germline): DFQATT, SNEGSKA (reference sequence). CDR3: CSARVGSTANQPQHF. DNA of the CDR3: TGCAGTGCTAGAGTAGGTTCTACCGCCAATCAGCCCCAGCATTTT.

This clonotype was seen a few times. The chain is built from TRBV7-6 and TRBJ2-5; perhaps TRBD2 as D (6 bases). Germline loops: CDR1 SGHVS, CDR2 FNYEAQ. The CDR3 is 13 amino acids. V lost 8 bases, J lost 1 base, and 11 bases lay in between. This CDR3 is CASLLGGQETQYF. The DNA for the CDR3 is TGTGCCAGCCTCCTGGGGGGCCAAGAGACCCAGTACTTC.

Ten or more counts support this clonotype. This chain uses TRBV7-9 with TRBJ2-2; D is uncertain. In germline, CDR1 is SEHNR, CDR2 FQNEAQ (reference sequence). CDR3 length equals 14 residues. Trimming removed 2 bases at V and 6 bases at J, with 10 bases between. The CDR3 DNA is TGTGCCAGCAGCTTATCACTTTCGTCCGGGGAGCTGTTTTTT. It codes for CASSLSLSSGELFF. Complete variable domain (other parts from reference TRBV7-9 and TRBJ2-2): DTGVSQNPRHKITKRGQNVTFRCDPISEHNRLYWYRQTLGQGPEFLTYFQNEAQLEKSRLLSDRFSAERPKGSFSTLEIQRTEQGDSAMYLCASSLSLSSGELFFGEGSRLTVL.

This clonotype was observed many times. The chain has TRBV19 and TRBJ2-6; 8 bases line up with TRBD1. CDR3 length: 15 residues. V gave up 8 bases and J gave up 2 bases; unmatched junction bases: 5. Per germline, CDR1 LNHDA and CDR2 SQIVND (reference sequence). This CDR3 is CASATGGTGANVLTF. The CDR3 nucleotides read TGTGCCAGTGCCACAGGGGGTACTGGGGCCAACGTCCTGACTTTC.

V and J are TRBV6-5 and TRBJ2-7; D is unresolved. V was pared by 4 bases and J by 6 bases, with 13 bases between. The CDR3 runs 13 residues. Germline CDR1 MNHEY, CDR2 SVGAGI. Written as DNA, the CDR3 is TGTGCCAGCAGTTTAATAGTAGCTGGCGAGCAGTACTTC. Amino acid sequence: CASSLIVAGEQYF.

This clonotype was seen many times. The rearrangement uses TRBV20-1 and TRBJ1-1; 10 nucleotides line up with TRBD1. V was clipped by 3 bases and J by 1 base; unmatched bases: 5. The length of the CDR3 is 15 residues. The V gene's germline CDR1 is DFQATT and CDR2 SNEGSKA (reference sequence). The CDR3 nucleotides are TGCAGTGCTAGGGACAGGGGGACGAGGAACACTGAAGCTTTCTTT. Translating it yields CSARDRGTRNTEAFF.

In its sample, this clonotype was seen a few times. The rearrangement uses TRBV29-1 and TRBJ2-7, with D perhaps TRBD1 or TRBD2 (5 bases each). The CDR3 is made up of 11 amino acids. The germline V and J ends were trimmed by 5 bases and 2 bases, with 7 bases remaining between them. The germline V gene has CDR1 SQVTM and CDR2 ANQGSEA. The CDR3 spells CSVRGAYEQYF. The CDR3 bases are TGCAGCGTTCGAGGGGCCTACGAGCAGTACTTC.

This clonotype was detected ten times or more. The chain employs TRBV29-1 and TRBJ2-5, with D hard to call. CDR1 and CDR2 from the germline V gene are SQVTM and ANQGSEA. CDR3 length: 12 amino acids. Trimming removed 7 bases from V and 2 bases from J, with 11 bases in between. The CDR3 loop is CSEGRIQETQYF. DNA for the CDR3: TGCAGCGAAGGACGGATTCAAGAGACCCAGTACTTC.

This clonotype was observed a handful of times. This sequence may be a read error, since a much larger clone differs from it by one base. The chain employs TRBV20-1 and TRBJ1-2; weak D call: TRBD1 (5 bases). This CDR3 has 16 amino acids. Trimming left V 0 bases short and J 6 bases short, with 20 bases between. CDR1 and CDR2 (germline): DFQATT, SNEGSKA (reference sequence). The CDR3 region has the DNA TGCAGTGCTAGAGACCGGGGCACTTCCGGGGACGATGGCTACACCTTC. Translated: CSARDRGTSGDDGYTF.

The chain joins TRBV5-1 to TRBJ2-7; 8 bases map to TRBD2. Germline V CDR1 and CDR2: SGHRS, YFSETQ. The CDR3 loop spans 15 amino acids. Trimming removed 0 bases from V and 5 bases from J; junction bases left unmatched: 7. This CDR3 reads CASSLARTSKDEQYF. In DNA form, the CDR3 reads TGCGCCAGCAGCTTGGCCCGGACTAGCAAGGACGAGCAGTACTTC. The complete variable domain, with remaining parts taken from reference TRBV5-1 and TRBJ2-7, reads KAGVTQTPRYLIKTRGQQVTLSCSPISGHRSVSWYQQTPGQGLQFLFEYFSETQRNKGNFPGRFSGRQFSNSRSEMNVSTLELGDSALYLCASSLARTSKDEQYFGPGTRLTVT.

The genes are TRBV7-9 and TRBJ2-5, with D maybe TRBD1 (6 bases). The V end lost 5 bases, the J end lost 5 bases, and 18 bases lay between the germline ends. The CDR3 contains 15 residues. The germline V gene encodes CDR1 SEHNR and CDR2 FQNEAQ (reference sequence). The CDR3 coding sequence is TGTGCCAGCAGCCAAAACAGGGTTGGATGGGAGACCCAGTACTTC. Its protein product is CASSQNRVGWETQYF.

The chain couples TRBV7-2 to TRBJ2-7; D is uncertain. Per germline, CDR1 SGHTA and CDR2 FQGNSA. Trimming shortened V by 8 bases and J by 3 bases, and 14 bases separated the two germline ends. This CDR3 has 13 amino acids. The CDR3: CASSRPRGYEQYF. Here the CDR3 DNA reads TGTGCCAGCTCAAGACCCCGAGGCTACGAGCAGTACTTC.

This clonotype has just a few counts. The chain links TRBV6-2 or TRBV6-3 to TRBJ1-5, with 7 bases that match TRBD1. Germline loops: CDR1 MNHEY, CDR2 SVGEGT. After removal of 2 bases from V and 9 bases from J, the junction contained 7 bases not matched to a gene. The CDR3 totals 14 residues. CDR3 amino acids: CASSYDRAGRPQHF. As DNA, the CDR3 is TGTGCCAGCAGTTACGACAGGGCCGGACGGCCCCAGCATTTT.

A note on this clonotype: The conserved phenylalanine or tryptophan is not found at the CDR3 terminus, so this likely reflects a read error. The DNA is left out, because the CDR3 cannot be placed on it with certainty; the CDR3 is given as TCRdb lists it. The chain uses TRBV2 and TRBJ2-5; the table's TRBD2 call for D was not verified on the DNA. The CDR3 sequence runs 14 residues, both termini included. Germline V gene lookup returns CDR1 SNHLY and CDR2 FYNNEI. The CDR3 loop is CASRGANSPLHFGN.

The V and J genes are TRBV11-1 and TRBJ1-2; unclear D gene. The ends were cut back, 8 bases at V and 5 bases at J, with 0 bases in the middle. The CDR3 is 8 amino acids. Germline assignment: CDR1 SGHAT and CDR2 FQDESV (reference sequence). The CDR3 nucleotides are TGTGCCAGCTATGGCTACACCTTC. The encoded protein is CASYGYTF.

This clonotype was counted many times. The CDR3 is CASSLRDTDREQYF. Written as DNA, the CDR3 is TGTGCCAGCAGCTTAAGGGACACGGATCGCGAGCAGTACTTC. V is TRBV7-6 and J is TRBJ2-7; a possible D gene is TRBD1 (6 bases). The CDR3 sequence is 14 residues long. Trimming shortened V by 2 bases and J by 6 bases, and 14 bases separated the two germline ends. Germline V gene lookup returns CDR1 SGHVS and CDR2 FNYEAQ.

This clonotype was detected only once. The J gene is TRBJ1-1, the V gene TRBV29-1; no clear D. Looked up from germline, CDR1 is SQVTM and CDR2 is ANQGSEA. The CDR3 length is 11 residues. Trimming stripped 7 bases from V and 8 bases from J, with 14 bases between. DNA for the CDR3: TGCAGCGCACTGCCAGTAGTGGAAGCTTTCTTT. Translation gives CSALPVVEAFF.

This clonotype was counted between two and nine times. This rearrangement joins TRBV2 to TRBJ2-3; the D is unclear. The CDR3 has 11 amino acids. Germline V gives CDR1 SNHLY, CDR2 FYNNEI. The CDR3 spells CAKEVTDTQYF. CDR3 nucleotide sequence: TGTGCGAAGGAAGTCACAGATACGCAGTATTTT.

The chain is built from TRBV2 and TRBJ2-6; D remains unclear. V shed 1 base and J shed 19 bases, with 14 bases lying between them. The CDR3 is 12 residues long. The germline gives CDR1 SNHLY, CDR2 FYNNEI. CDR3: CASSEEGNSNTF. The DNA for the CDR3 is TGTGCCAGCAGTGAAGAAGGGAACAGTAATACTTTC. The variable domain in full, completed from reference TRBV2 and TRBJ2-6, reads EPEVTQTPSHQVTQMGQEVILRCVPISNHLYFYWYRQILGQKVEFLVSFYNNEISEKSEIFDDQFSVERPDGSNFTLKIRSTKLEDSAMYFCASSEEGNSNTFGAGSRLTVL.

Comments on this clonotype: The junction departs from the called germline gene at one end, perhaps through a read error. The chain recombines TRBV7-2 with TRBJ2-7; TRBD2 aligns across 10 bases. CDR1 SGHTA and CDR2 FQGNSA come from the germline V gene. The CDR3 totals 13 residues. This CDR3 is CASSLRLAGELHF. The DNA for the CDR3 is TGTGCCAGCAGCTTGAGGCTAGCGGGAGAATTGCACTTC.

At least ten counts were recorded for this clonotype. V usage is TRBV4-2 and J usage is TRBJ1-5; 7 bases are a match to TRBD1. CDR3 length: 15 amino acids. Germline lookup yields CDR1 LGHNA and CDR2 YNFKEQ. With 2 bases clipped from V and 2 bases from J, the junction kept 3 bases outside the gene matches. This CDR3 is CASSQWDSGNQPQHF. The CDR3 DNA is TGTGCCAGCAGCCAATGGGACAGCGGCAATCAGCCCCAGCATTTT.

This clonotype was seen many times. This chain uses TRBV10-3 with TRBJ2-2, with 7 bases identical to TRBD2. CDR3 length equals 14 residues. V lost 7 bases to trimming and J lost 4 bases; unmatched junction nucleotides: 6. The germline CDR1 and CDR2 sequences are ENHRY and SYGVKD. The CDR3 loop is CAITVGGITGELFF. As DNA, the CDR3 is TGTGCCATCACCGTCGGGGGGATCACCGGGGAGCTGTTTTTT.

The chain carries TRBV19 and TRBJ2-5, with D unclear. CDR3 length equals 15 residues. The V and J ends lost 3 bases and 2 bases respectively, with 13 bases between them. Germline V gives CDR1 LNHDA, CDR2 SQIVND (reference sequence). The CDR3 protein is CASSMFYTSQETQYF. The CDR3, as DNA: TGTGCCAGTAGTATGTTTTATACCAGTCAAGAGACCCAGTACTTC.

This clonotype was seen a few times. The chain recombines TRBV5-1 with TRBJ2-5, with D maybe TRBD2 (5 bases). Germline values: CDR1 SGHRS, CDR2 YFSETQ. The CDR3 has 14 residues. The V end was cut by 7 bases, the J end by 2 bases, with 15 bases between. This CDR3 is CASYRGRGQETQYF. The CDR3 bases are TGCGCCAGCTATAGAGGACGAGGGCAAGAGACCCAGTACTTC.

The V and J genes are TRBV24-1 and TRBJ2-5, with TRBD2 matching 7 bases. The germline V gene has CDR1 KGHDR and CDR2 SFDVKD. This CDR3 is 15 amino acids long. J lost 1 base, V lost 11 bases, and 12 bases had no gene match. CDR3 coding DNA: TGTGCCAGCAGCGGGGTCTCGACAGTCCAAGAGACCCAGTACTTC. It codes for CASSGVSTVQETQYF.

This clonotype has a handful of counts. The chain couples TRBV29-1 to TRBJ1-1, with D uncertain. Germline lookup yields CDR1 SQVTM and CDR2 ANQGSEA. This CDR3 spans 13 amino acids. V lost 1 base and J lost 10, with 16 bases in between. The CDR3 DNA reads as TGCAGCGTTGAAGTGGGCCGGGTGCAGCTAGCTTTCTTT. Translation gives CSVEVGRVQLAFF. Based on the CDR3 plus reference TRBV29-1 and TRBJ1-1, the full variable domain is SAVISQKPSRDICQRGTSLTIQCQVDSQVTMMFWYRQQPGQSLTLIATANQGSEATYESGFVIDKFPISRPNLTFSTLTVSNMSPEDSSIYLCSVEVGRVQLAFFGQGTRLTVV.